This T cell receptor beta chain was recorded in a study of T-cell reconstitution after alpha-beta-depleted transplantation in children. V dropped 0 bases and J dropped 0 bases, with 6 bases sitting between them. The germline CDR1 and CDR2 sequences are SGHRS and YFSETQ. This CDR3 is 14 amino acids long. This clonotype showed up many times. TCRbeta library construction was performed incorporating unique molecular identifiers. TCRdb reanalysed the PCR reads using MiXCR and keeps one entry per CDR3 protein. The table records some 200,000 distinct CDR3 sequences, more than 14% of them present only once. This chain joins TRBV5-1 and TRBJ2-5; D is undetermined. The receptor was derived from a human donor who donated a stem cell graft to a child with acute lymphoblastic leukemia. Sequencing was performed on PBMCs from the stem cell graft donor, taken from the stem cell graft. The CDR3 DNA reads TGCGCCAGCAGCTTGGTGGTGCACCAAGAGACCCAGTACTTC. It translates to CASSLVVHQETQYF.